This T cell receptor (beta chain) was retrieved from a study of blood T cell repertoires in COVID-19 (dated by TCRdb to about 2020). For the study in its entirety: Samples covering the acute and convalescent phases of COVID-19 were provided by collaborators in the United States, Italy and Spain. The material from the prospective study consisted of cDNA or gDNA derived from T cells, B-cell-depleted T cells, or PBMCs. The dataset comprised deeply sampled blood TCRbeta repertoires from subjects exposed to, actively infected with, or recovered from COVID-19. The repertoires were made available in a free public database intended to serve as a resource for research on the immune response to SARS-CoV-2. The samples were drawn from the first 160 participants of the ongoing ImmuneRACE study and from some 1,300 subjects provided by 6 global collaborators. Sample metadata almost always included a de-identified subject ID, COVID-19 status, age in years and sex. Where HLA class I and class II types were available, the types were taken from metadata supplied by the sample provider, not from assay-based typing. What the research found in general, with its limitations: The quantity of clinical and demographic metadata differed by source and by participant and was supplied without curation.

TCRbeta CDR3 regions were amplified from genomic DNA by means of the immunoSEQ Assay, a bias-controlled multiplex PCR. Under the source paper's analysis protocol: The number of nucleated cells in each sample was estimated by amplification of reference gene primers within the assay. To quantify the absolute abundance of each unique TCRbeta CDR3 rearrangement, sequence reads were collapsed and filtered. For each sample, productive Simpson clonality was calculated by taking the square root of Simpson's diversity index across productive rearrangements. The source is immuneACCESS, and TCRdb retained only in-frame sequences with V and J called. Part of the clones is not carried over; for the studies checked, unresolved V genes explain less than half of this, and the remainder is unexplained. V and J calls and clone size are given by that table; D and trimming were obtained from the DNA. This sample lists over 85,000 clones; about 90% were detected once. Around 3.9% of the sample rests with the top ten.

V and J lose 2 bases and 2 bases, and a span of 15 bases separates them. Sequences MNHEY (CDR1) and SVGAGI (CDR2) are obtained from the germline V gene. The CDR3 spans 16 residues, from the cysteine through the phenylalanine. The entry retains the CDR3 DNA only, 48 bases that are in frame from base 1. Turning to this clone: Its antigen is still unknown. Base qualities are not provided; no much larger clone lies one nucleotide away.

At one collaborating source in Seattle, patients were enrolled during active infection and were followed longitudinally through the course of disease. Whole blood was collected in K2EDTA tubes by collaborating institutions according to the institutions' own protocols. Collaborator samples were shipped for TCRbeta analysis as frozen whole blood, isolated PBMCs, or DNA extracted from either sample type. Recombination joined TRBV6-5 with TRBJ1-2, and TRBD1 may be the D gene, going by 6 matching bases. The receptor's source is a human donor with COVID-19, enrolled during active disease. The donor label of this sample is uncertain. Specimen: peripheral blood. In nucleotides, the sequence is TGTGCCAGCAGTTACACCCTCGGGGGGCTCAACTATGGCTACACCTTC. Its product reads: CASSYTLGGLNYGYTF.